The rows below give T cell receptor beta chains drawn from one sample of a study of PD-L1 blockade in urothelial cancer. TCRdb's copy holds only in-frame clones and misses some; the assay was immunoSEQ multiplex PCR. In the table there are roughly 49,000 clones, around nine tenths of which are singletons. This sample comprised PBMCs, obtained around atezolizumab (anti-PD-L1) treatment. Receptors originate from a man between 60 and 70 years old with urothelial cancer. CDR3s include the opening cysteine and the closing phenylalanine or tryptophan.

len | v_gene | CDR3aa
14 | TRBV11-2 | CASSLGVAGSEQYF
15 | TRBV9 | CASSTRDSSYNEQFF
8 | TRBV20-1 | CSASLQYF
16 | TRBV19 | CASRNIAESSYNEQFF
15 | TRBV6-4 | CASSLLAGDTGELFF
15 | TRBV30 | CAWSLGTYSNQPQHF
15 | TRBV6-5 | CASSYSIGLPDTQYF
13 | TRBV7-3 | CASSLRRQETQYF
17 | TRBV10-3 | CAISESIGRLTPYEQYF
16 | TRBV11-1 | CASSLVLTGGTYEQYF
13 | TRBV25-1 | CASSEYQVNGYTF
12 | TRBV27 | CASSFRGDTQYF
14 | TRBV11-2 | CATHPRSNTGELFF
16 | TRBV18 | CASSPPEGVSTDTQYF
15 | TRBV7-2 | CASSSDSVVNQPQHF
17 | TRBV7-6 | CASSETGTGAYNSPLHF
15 | TRBV25-1 | CASSEFRGASETQYF
17 | TRBV7-6 | CASSLALSGGGSDTQYF
19 | TRBV23-1 | CASSHSPGQGKNSGNTIYF
16 | TRBV10-3 | CAISPILAYSQETQYF
13 | TRBV10-1 | CARTRDCQYEQYF
14 | TRBV18 | CASSLGQGVNIQYF
13 | TRBV18 | CASTRDREGEQYF
13 | TRBV5-6 | CASSKTGIGELFF
16 | TRBV30 | CAWSSTRASGYNEQFF
17 | TRBV11-2 | CASSLGISGGNTGELFF
10 | TRBV29-1 | CSVEEGRNTF
13 | TRBV2 | CASTIAGADTQYF
14 | TRBV5-1 | CASSLLTGGSGYTF
16 | TRBV11-2 | CASSPRQGPVGEKLFF
16 | TRBV19 | CASSIRRVDSNQPQHF
14 | TRBV9 | CASSVTGDTMGYTF
15 | TRBV5-4 | CASSLDRGPYNEQFF
14 | TRBV2 | CASRNQAGTGELFF
13 | TRBV2 | CANSRQTQETQYF
18 | TRBV30 | CACSGTSGGESSYNEQFF
18 | TRBV5-4 | CASSLVRLAGAYTDTQYF
15 | TRBV30 | CAWSPTSGAARAQYF
13 | TRBV30 | CAWSEDFQETQYF
14 | TRBV11-2 | CASSLNPEGTEAFF
16 | TRBV2 | CASRDQGQISGNTIYF
14 | TRBV5-5 | CASWAPGAGETQYF
13 | TRBV10-1 | CASSGGYDNEQFF
16 | TRBV15 | CATSRDRSGGADTQYF
13 | TRBV7-6 | CASSLGWGVEQYF
14 | TRBV18 | CASTAGTGVYEQYF
15 | TRBV30 | CAWSAGGWSTDTQYF
16 | TRBV19 | CASSTPPGGINTEAFF
16 | TRBV5-1 | CASSSLQTGDQETQYF